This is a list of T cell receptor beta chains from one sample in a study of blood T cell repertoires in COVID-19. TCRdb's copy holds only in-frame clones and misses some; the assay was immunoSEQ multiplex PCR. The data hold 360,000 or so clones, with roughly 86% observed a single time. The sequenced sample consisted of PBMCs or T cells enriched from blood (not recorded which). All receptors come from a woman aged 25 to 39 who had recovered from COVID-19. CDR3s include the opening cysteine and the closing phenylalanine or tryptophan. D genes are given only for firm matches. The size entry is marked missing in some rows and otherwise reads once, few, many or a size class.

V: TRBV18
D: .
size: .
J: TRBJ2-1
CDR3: CASSPPGAQTEQFF
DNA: TGTGCCAGCTCACCACCAGGAGCGCAAACAGAGCAGTTCTTC

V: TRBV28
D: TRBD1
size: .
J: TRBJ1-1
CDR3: CASSFPQGGFWSEAFF
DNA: TGTGCCAGCAGTTTCCCACAGGGGGGGTTTTGGTCTGAAGCTTTCTTT

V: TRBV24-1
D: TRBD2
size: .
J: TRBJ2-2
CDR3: CATSEYAGRTSGFTGELFF
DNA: TGTGCCACCAGTGAATACGCCGGGCGAACTAGCGGGTTCACCGGGGAGCTGTTTTTT

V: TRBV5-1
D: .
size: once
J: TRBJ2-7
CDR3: CASSSQPAMGPYEQYF
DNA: TGCGCCAGCAGCTCTCAGCCCGCCATGGGGCCCTACGAGCAGTACTTC

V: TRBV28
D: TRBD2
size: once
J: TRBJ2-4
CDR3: CASRTGTSGLAKNIQYF
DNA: TGTGCCAGCAGGACCGGGACTAGCGGACTAGCCAAAAACATTCAGTACTTC

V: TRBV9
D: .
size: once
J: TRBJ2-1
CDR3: CASSVSWTGYNEQFF
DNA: TGTGCCAGCAGCGTCTCCTGGACTGGGTACAATGAGCAGTTCTTC

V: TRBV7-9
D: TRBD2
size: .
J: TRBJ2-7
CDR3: CASSLTGTSNFEQYF
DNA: TGTGCCAGCAGTCTCACCGGGACTAGCAACTTCGAGCAGTACTTC

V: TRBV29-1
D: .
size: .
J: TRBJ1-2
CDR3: CSVEDGRTYGYTF
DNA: TGCAGCGTTGAAGACGGGAGAACCTATGGCTACACCTTC

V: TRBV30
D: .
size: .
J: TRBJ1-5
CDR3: CAWSVLNQPQHF
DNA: TGTGCCTGGAGTGTTCTTAATCAGCCCCAGCATTTT

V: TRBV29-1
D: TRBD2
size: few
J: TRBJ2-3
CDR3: CSVTSGGASDTQYF
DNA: TGCAGCGTTACTAGCGGGGGGGCATCAGATACGCAGTATTTT

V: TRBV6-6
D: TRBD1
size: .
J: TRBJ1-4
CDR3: CASSPLGTGNNEKLFF
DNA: TGTGCCAGCAGCCCGTTAGGGACAGGGAATAATGAAAAACTGTTTTTT

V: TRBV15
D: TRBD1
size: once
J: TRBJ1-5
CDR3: CATSRTGGYSNQPQHF
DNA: TGTGCCACCAGCAGAACAGGGGGGTATAGCAATCAGCCCCAGCATTTT

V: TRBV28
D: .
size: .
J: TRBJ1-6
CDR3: CASCRQGRLGDSPLHF
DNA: TGTGCCAGTTGCCGGCAGGGCAGGTTAGGTGACTCACCCCTCCACTTT

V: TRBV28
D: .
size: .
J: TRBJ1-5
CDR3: CASSPGQTNQPQHF
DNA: TGTGCCAGCAGCCCAGGTCAAACTAATCAGCCCCAGCATTTT

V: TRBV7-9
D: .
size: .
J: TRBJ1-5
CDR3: CASSLDSQDQPQHF
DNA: TGTGCCAGCAGCTTGGACAGTCAGGATCAGCCCCAGCATTTT

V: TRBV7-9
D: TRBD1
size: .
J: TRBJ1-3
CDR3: CASSSPPTGDGGNTIYF
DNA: TGTGCCAGCAGCTCCCCCCCTACAGGGGATGGTGGAAACACCATATATTTT

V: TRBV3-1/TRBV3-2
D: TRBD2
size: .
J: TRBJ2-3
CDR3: CASSPTNLRGGVDTQYF
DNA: TGTGCCAGCAGCCCTACGAACCTCCGGGGAGGGGTAGATACGCAGTATTTT

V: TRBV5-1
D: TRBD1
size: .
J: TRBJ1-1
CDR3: CASSLDGTGVNTEAFF
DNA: TGCGCCAGCAGCTTGGACGGGACAGGGGTGAACACTGAAGCTTTCTTT

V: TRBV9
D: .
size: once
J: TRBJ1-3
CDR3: CASSEGGGGNTIYF
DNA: TGTGCCAGCAGCGAGGGAGGGGGTGGAAACACCATATATTTT

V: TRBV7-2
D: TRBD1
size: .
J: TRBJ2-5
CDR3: CASSGGQGGGETQYF
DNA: TGTGCCAGCAGCGGAGGACAGGGAGGAGGGGAGACCCAGTACTTC

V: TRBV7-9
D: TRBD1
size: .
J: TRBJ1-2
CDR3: CASSPQGAGSYGYTF
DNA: TGTGCCAGCTCGCCCCAGGGGGCTGGCAGCTATGGCTACACCTTC

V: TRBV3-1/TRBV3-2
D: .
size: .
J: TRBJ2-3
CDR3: CASRGGDTQYF
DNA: TGTGCCAGCAGAGGAGGAGATACGCAGTATTTT

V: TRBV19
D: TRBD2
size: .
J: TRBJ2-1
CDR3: CASSIELAGDEQFF
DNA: TGTGCCAGTAGTATAGAATTAGCGGGGGATGAGCAGTTCTTC

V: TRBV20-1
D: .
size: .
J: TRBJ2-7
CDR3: CSANDKHSYEQYF
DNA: TGCAGTGCTAATGACAAACACTCCTACGAGCAGTACTTC

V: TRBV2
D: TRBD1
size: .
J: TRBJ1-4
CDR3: CASRNRGFSEKLFF
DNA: TGTGCCAGCAGAAACAGGGGGTTTTCTGAAAAACTGTTTTTT

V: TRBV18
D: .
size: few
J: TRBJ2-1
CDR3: CASSPPGVESYNEQFF
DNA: TGTGCCAGCTCACCCCCGGGTGTTGAGTCCTACAATGAGCAGTTCTTC

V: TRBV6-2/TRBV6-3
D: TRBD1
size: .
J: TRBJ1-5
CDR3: CASSPRRGSGQPQHF
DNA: TGTGCCAGCAGCCCCCGCAGGGGGTCTGGGCAGCCCCAGCATTTT